One and the same sample provided the 14 T cell receptor beta chains below, sequenced in a study of T-cell reconstitution after alpha-beta-depleted transplantation in children (dated by TCRdb to between 2015 and 2016). The library was made by PCR. The instrument was an Illumina HiSeq 2500. TCR library preparation used molecular barcoding, with unique molecular identifiers applied to normalize quantification of the TCRbeta repertoire. Starting from the raw public reads, TCRdb applied fastp trimming at Q25, assembled clones with MiXCR and retained in-frame beta chains. Rows with a matching CDR3 protein are joined into one entry that keeps the most common DNA and genes. Counted in this sample were about 300,000 distinct CDR3 sequences; around 9.1% of them appeared once. 7% to 9.5% of the sample is in the top ten clones. The treatment or condition tag for this specimen amounts to: allogeneic hematopoietic cell transplantation with graft depleted of TCRalphabeta T cells and CD19 B cells.

Material: PBMCs, obtained before TCRalphabeta/CD19-depleted stem cell transplant. The receptors derive from a boy in the first two years of life with acute myeloid leukemia, due to receive a stem cell transplant.

This clonotype was counted a few times. This chain uses TRBV6-5 with TRBJ1-2; D is undetermined. The CDR3 runs to 11 residues. The germline V and J ends were trimmed by 7 bases and 3 bases, with 6 bases remaining between them. Germline V gene lookup returns CDR1 MNHEY and CDR2 SVGAGI. The CDR3 region is CASNEDYGYTF. As DNA, the CDR3 is TGTGCCAGCAATGAAGACTATGGCTACACCTTC.

This sequence joins TRBV11-3 and TRBJ2-2; D is perhaps TRBD1 or TRBD2 (6 bases each). V was pared by 5 bases and J by 3 bases, with 16 bases between. In germline, CDR1 is SGHNT, CDR2 YENEEA. The CDR3 runs to 16 residues. The DNA for the CDR3 is TGTGCCAGCAGCCCTAGGGGGGCTCAACACACCGGGGAGCTGTTTTTT. Translation gives CASSPRGAQHTGELFF.

The genes are TRBV21-1 and TRBJ2-5; the table calls TRBD1, which could not be checked here. TRBV21-1 corresponds to a pseudogene. The length of the CDR3 is 16 residues. Here the CDR3 DNA reads TGTGCCAGCAGCAAACCCGACAGGGGGCAGGGGGAGACCCAGTACTTC. It codes for CASSKPDRGQGETQYF.

This sequence joins TRBV19 and TRBJ2-5; TRBD1 matches at 9 bases. Germline-derived CDR1 and CDR2 are LNHDA and SQIVND (reference sequence). With 5 bases clipped from V and 5 bases from J, the junction kept 12 bases outside the gene matches. This CDR3 region has 16 residues. This CDR3 reads CASSPPAPTGGETQYF. CDR3 bases: TGTGCCAGTAGTCCCCCTGCCCCGACAGGGGGGGAGACCCAGTACTTC.

Concerning this clonotype: A read error may explain this, as a much larger clone is one base away. The chain is built from TRBV7-2 and TRBJ2-1; TRBD2 might be the D (6 bases). The V gene's germline CDR1 is SGHTA and CDR2 FQGNSA. The CDR3 is 13 residues long. V shed 2 bases and J shed 9 bases, with 11 bases lying between them. CDR3 sequence: CASSLRWGVEQFF. As DNA, the CDR3 is TGTGCCAGCAGCTTAAGATGGGGGGTTGAGCAGTTCTTC.

There are many counts of this clonotype. The rearrangement uses TRBV5-1 and TRBJ2-7; 10 bases map to TRBD1. After removal of 3 bases from V and 2 bases from J, the junction contained 8 bases not matched to a gene. Per the germline V gene, CDR1 is SGHRS and CDR2 is YFSETQ. The CDR3 consists of 16 residues. The CDR3 region has the DNA TGCGCCAGCAGCTGGGACACCGGGACAGGGGCCTACGAGCAGTACTTC. Residues: CASSWDTGTGAYEQYF.

This clonotype was seen ten or more times. The V gene is TRBV7-9, the J gene TRBJ1-5; no definite D call. Germline V gene lookup returns CDR1 SEHNR and CDR2 FQNEAQ (reference sequence). The CDR3 spans 12 residues. V was trimmed by 5 bases and J by 4 bases, leaving 6 bases between them. In DNA form, the CDR3 reads TGTGCCAGCAGCCCCCAAAATCAGCCCCAGCATTTT. Translated, it gives CASSPQNQPQHF.

The chain couples TRBV28 to TRBJ1-2; D not certain. Trimming shortened V by 3 bases and J by 0 bases, and 5 bases separated the two germline ends. CDR3 size: 13 residues. In germline, CDR1 is MDHEN, CDR2 SYDVKM. This CDR3 is CASSFGSNYGYTF. In DNA, the CDR3 is TGTGCCAGCAGTTTCGGCTCTAACTATGGCTACACCTTC.

This clonotype was observed a few times. The rearrangement links TRBV19 to TRBJ1-5; 10 bases agree with TRBD1. This CDR3 is built from 15 residues. Germline CDR1 and CDR2: LNHDA and SQIVND (reference sequence). The V segment lost 5 bases and the J segment 6 bases; nucleotides outside the gene matches: 7. CDR3 DNA sequence: TGTGCCAGTAGTTTCTCCGGGACAGGGGTTCAGCCCCAGCATTTT. Amino acids: CASSFSGTGVQPQHF.

The chain is built from TRBV7-3 and TRBJ1-1; D call uncertain. The CDR3 runs to 15 residues. Trimming removed 5 bases at V and 1 base at J, with 14 bases between. Germline V gene data show CDR1 as SGHTA and CDR2 as FQGTGA. CDR3: CASSPAAFANTEAFF. CDR3 DNA: TGTGCCAGCAGCCCGGCCGCGTTCGCGAACACTGAAGCTTTCTTT.

This clonotype was seen repeatedly, ten times or more. The V call is TRBV7-9, the J call TRBJ2-1, with unresolved D. Trimming pared 6 bases from V and 7 bases from J, leaving 4 bases between. Germline V gene lookup returns CDR1 SEHNR and CDR2 FQNEAQ (reference sequence). This CDR3 has 10 amino acids. The CDR3 loop reads CASRGNEQFF. The CDR3, as DNA: TGTGCCAGCAGGGGAAATGAGCAGTTCTTC.

This clonotype was detected only a few times. J is TRBJ1-2 and V is TRBV6-6, with 10 nucleotides matching TRBD1. Germline CDR1 reads MNHNY; CDR2 reads SVGAGI (reference sequence). V shed 5 bases, J shed 7 bases, and the junction held 4 bases outside the gene matches. The CDR3 spans 13 residues. The CDR3 protein is CASSRGDRGGYTF. CDR3 in DNA: TGTGCCAGCAGTAGAGGGGACAGGGGTGGCTACACCTTC.

This clonotype was observed at least ten times. V gene TRBV20-1 combines with J gene TRBJ2-7; 11 nucleotides agree with TRBD2. J was trimmed by 0 bases and V by 3 bases; bases with no gene match: 10. CDR1 is DFQATT, CDR2 SNEGSKA, per germline (reference sequence). CDR3 length equals 17 residues. CDR3 DNA sequence: TGCAGTGCTAGGGGGCCGGGACTAGCGGTAAGCTCCTACGAGCAGTACTTC. Encoded protein: CSARGPGLAVSSYEQYF.

At least ten counts were recorded for this clonotype. The V and J genes are TRBV12-3 or TRBV12-4 and TRBJ1-1; D not resolved. The V and J ends lost 3 bases and 2 bases respectively, with 10 bases between them. This CDR3 is 14 amino acids long. The CDR3 loop is CASSFLQDNTEAFF. The CDR3 region has the DNA TGTGCCAGCAGTTTTTTGCAGGATAACACTGAAGCTTTCTTT.